This TCR beta chain is from a study of cytomegalovirus exposure and HLA in healthy donors. This CDR3 has 15 residues. Germline CDR1 reads SGHVS; CDR2 reads FNYEAQ. V was clipped by 0 bases and J by 8 bases, with 13 bases between them. General study points: A missense DCLRE1C variant was associated with V- and J-gene trimming of TCR beta chains in a later analysis, and an independent cohort replicated the association.

This clone has a handful of counts. As yet, its antigen is unknown. The PCR made use of 60 Vbeta and 13 Jbeta primers. The data were produced by immunoSEQ multiplex PCR, yet TCRdb's version contains in-frame clones alone and is incomplete. Counted here are about 200,000 clones, 78% occurring once; the ten biggest clones make up less than 4.5%. The J gene is TRBJ1-4, the V gene TRBV7-6; D remains ambiguous. Sequencing was done on a sample of PBMCs. The receptor comes from a male donor in good health and CMV-seronegative. The CDR3 coding sequence is TGTGCCAGCAGCTTAGCCCATTCGGGGAGCGAAAAACTGTTTTTT. Residues: CASSLAHSGSEKLFF.